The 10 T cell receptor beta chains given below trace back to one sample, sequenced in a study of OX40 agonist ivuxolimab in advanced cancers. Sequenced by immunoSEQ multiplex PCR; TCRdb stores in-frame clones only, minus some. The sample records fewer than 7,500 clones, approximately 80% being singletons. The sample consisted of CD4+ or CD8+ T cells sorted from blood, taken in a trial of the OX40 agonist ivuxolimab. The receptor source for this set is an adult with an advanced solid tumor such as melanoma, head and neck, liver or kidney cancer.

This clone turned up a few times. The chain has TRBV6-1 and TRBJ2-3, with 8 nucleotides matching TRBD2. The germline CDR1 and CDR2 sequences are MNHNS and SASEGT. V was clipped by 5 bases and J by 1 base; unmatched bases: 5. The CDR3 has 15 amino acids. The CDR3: CASSLRGERTDTQYF. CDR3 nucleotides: TGTGCCAGCAGTTTGCGGGGGGAACGCACAGATACGCAGTATTTT.

CDR3 DNA: TGTGCCAGCAGCTTATTAAACAGGGGGGGCAATGAGCAGTTCTTC. This translates into CASSLLNRGGNEQFF. The rearrangement uses TRBV7-9 and TRBJ2-1, with TRBD1 as a possible D gene (8 bases). There are 15 residues in the CDR3. From germline, CDR1 is SEHNR and CDR2 FQNEAQ (reference sequence). Between the trimmed V and J ends, which lost 2 bases and 6 bases, there was a span of 14 bases.

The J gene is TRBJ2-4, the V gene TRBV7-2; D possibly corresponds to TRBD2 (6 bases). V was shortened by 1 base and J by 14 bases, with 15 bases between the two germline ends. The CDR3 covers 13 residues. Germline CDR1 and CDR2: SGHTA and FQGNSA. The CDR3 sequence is CASSLVPGGMEYF. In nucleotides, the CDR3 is TGTGCCAGCAGCTTAGTTCCTGGGGGGATGGAGTACTTC.

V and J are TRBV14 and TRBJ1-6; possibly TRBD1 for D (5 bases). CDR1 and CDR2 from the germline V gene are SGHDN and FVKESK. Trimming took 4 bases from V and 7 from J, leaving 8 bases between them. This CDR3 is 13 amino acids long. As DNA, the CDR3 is TGTGCCAGCAGCCTCCAGGGAAATTCACCCCTCCACTTT. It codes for CASSLQGNSPLHF.

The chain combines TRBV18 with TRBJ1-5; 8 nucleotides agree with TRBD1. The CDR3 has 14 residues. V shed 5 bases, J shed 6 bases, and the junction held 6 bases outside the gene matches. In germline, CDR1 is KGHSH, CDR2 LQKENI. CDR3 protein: CASSSRGHRQPQHF. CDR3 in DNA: TGTGCCAGCTCAAGCAGGGGGCATCGTCAGCCCCAGCATTTT.

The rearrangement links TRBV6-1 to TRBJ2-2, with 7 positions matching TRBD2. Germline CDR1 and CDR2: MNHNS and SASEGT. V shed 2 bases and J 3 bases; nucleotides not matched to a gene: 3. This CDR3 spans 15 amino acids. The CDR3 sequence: CASSESGGDTGELFF. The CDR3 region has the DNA TGTGCCAGCAGTGAAAGTGGGGGGGACACCGGGGAGCTGTTTTTT.

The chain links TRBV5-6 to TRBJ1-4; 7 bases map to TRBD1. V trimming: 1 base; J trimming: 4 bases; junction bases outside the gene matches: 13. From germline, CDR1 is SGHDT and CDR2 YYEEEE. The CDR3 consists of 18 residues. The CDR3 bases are TGTGCCAGCAGCTTGTTCGAGAGGTCGGGACAGCATAATGAAAAACTGTTTTTT. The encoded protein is CASSLFERSGQHNEKLFF.

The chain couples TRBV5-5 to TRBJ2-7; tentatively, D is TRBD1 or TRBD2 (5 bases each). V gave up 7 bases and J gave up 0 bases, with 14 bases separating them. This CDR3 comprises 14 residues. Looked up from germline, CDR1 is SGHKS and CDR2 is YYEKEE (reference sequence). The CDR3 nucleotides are TGTGCCAGCGGTCGGGGCAGGAGCTCCTACGAGCAGTACTTC. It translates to CASGRGRSSYEQYF. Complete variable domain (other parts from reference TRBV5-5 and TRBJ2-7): DAGVTQSPTHLIKTRGQQVTLRCSPISGHKSVSWYQQVLGQGPQFIFQYYEKEERGRGNFPDRFSARQFPNYSSELNVNALLLGDSALYLCASGRGRSSYEQYFGPGTRLTVT.

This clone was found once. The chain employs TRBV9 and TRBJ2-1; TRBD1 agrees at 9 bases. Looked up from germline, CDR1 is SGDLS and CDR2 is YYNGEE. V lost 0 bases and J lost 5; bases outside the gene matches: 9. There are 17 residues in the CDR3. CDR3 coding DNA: TGTGCCAGCAGCGTAGCCGAGGGACAGGGACCCCACAATGAGCAGTTCTTC. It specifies CASSVAEGQGPHNEQFF.

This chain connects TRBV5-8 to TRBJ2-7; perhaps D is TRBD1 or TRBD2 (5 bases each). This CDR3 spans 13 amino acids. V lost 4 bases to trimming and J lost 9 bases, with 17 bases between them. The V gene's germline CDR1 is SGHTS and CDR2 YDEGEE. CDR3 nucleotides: TGTGCCAGCAGCCTACTCTTGGGACGGTGGCAGTACTTC. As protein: CASSLLLGRWQYF.